This T cell receptor (beta chain) was retrieved from a study of blood T cell repertoires in COVID-19. At the level of the study: T cells, B-cell-depleted T cells, or PBMCs supplied cDNA or gDNA.

TCRdb's copy holds only in-frame clones and misses some; the assay was immunoSEQ multiplex PCR. The sample shows roughly 230,000 clones, approximately 86% of them seen only once. Sequencing used peripheral blood. The clonotype originates from a human donor in a cohort sampled during active COVID-19.

The CDR3 sequence is CASSQQETQYF. CDR3 coding DNA: TGTGCCAGCAGCCAGCAAGAGACCCAGTACTTC. The chain joins TRBV5-4 to TRBJ2-5; D not certain. Germline CDR1 and CDR2: SGHNT and YYREEE (reference sequence). V was trimmed by 4 bases and J by 2 bases, leaving 3 bases between them. This CDR3 contains 11 residues.